This TCR beta chain was observed in a study of T-cell memory formation after mild COVID-19. At the level of the study: Among the donors, TCR clusters were largely specific to each donor.

This clonotype turned up a few times. TCR alpha and TCR beta cDNA libraries carrying sample barcodes and UMIs were produced by 5'RACE using constant-segment primers. TCRdb re-derived calls from the 5' RACE reads in MiXCR, one entry per CDR3 protein. The profile covers hundreds of thousands of distinct CDR3 sequences, with around 15% appearing a single time and about 22% taken by the ten largest. The germline gives CDR1 SGDLS, CDR2 YYNGEE. V lost 4 bases, J lost 7 bases, and 17 bases lay in between. This CDR3 contains 14 residues. Sequencing input: PBMCs or a T cell subset sorted from them (not recorded which). The sequence came from a man younger than 35 who had mild COVID-19 (a few samples of this study predate the infection). Cell type and time point are not known. The chain has TRBV9 and TRBJ1-2; tentatively, D is TRBD1 (5 bases). The CDR3: CASSSRDPLVGYTF. As DNA, the CDR3 is TGTGCCAGCAGCTCCAGGGACCCCCTGGTTGGCTACACCTTC.